This TCR beta chain is from a study of radiotherapy plus CTLA-4 blockade in lung cancer. Enrolled patients, whose metastatic non-small-cell lung cancer was chemo-refractory, received focal radiation plus CTLA-4 blockade with ipilimumab. Germline V lookup: CDR1 LGHNA, CDR2 YSLEER. The ends lost 2 bases at V and 5 bases at J; junction bases unmatched: 5. The CDR3 is 14 residues long. By share of the sample, this clone is medium-sized (0.01 to 0.1%). The repertoire was sequenced with immunoSEQ multiplex PCR; TCRdb's copy has only in-frame clones and lacks some. Among 9,500 to 15,000 clones listed, about 80% were seen once.

The clonotype originates from a human donor with non-small cell lung cancer that progressed on radiotherapy plus ipilimumab. The sample consisted of peripheral blood, taken from a patient treated with radiotherapy plus ipilimumab. J is TRBJ2-7 and V is TRBV4-3, with 8 bases fitting TRBD1. The CDR3 protein is CASSQNRGLNEQYF. As DNA, the CDR3 is TGCGCCAGCAGCCAAAACAGGGGGTTGAACGAGCAGTACTTC.